Each of the 32 T cell receptor beta chains below was sequenced from the same sample in a study of cytomegalovirus exposure and HLA in healthy donors. This PCR relied on a set of 60 Vbeta primers and 13 Jbeta primers. Assay: immunoSEQ multiplex PCR; the TCRdb copy retains only in-frame clones and omits some. The repertoire holds approximately 180,000 clones, with 80% as singletons. The sample taken for sequencing was PBMCs. These receptors were taken from a woman aged 40 to 49 in good health and CMV-seronegative.

The V gene is TRBV5-4, the J gene TRBJ1-2, with 9 positions matching TRBD1. From germline, CDR1 is SGHNT and CDR2 YYREEE (reference sequence). V shed 6 bases, J shed 4 bases, and the junction held 22 bases outside the gene matches. The length of the CDR3 is 19 residues. The CDR3 reads CASTPTSPGQGISRYGYTF. CDR3 coding DNA: TGTGCCAGCACCCCTACCTCCCCGGGACAGGGTATTTCTCGCTATGGCTACACCTTC.

This rearrangement joins TRBV7-2 to TRBJ2-3; TRBD2 matches at 13 bases. V shed 5 bases, J shed 2 bases, and the junction held 7 bases outside the gene matches. Per germline, CDR1 SGHTA and CDR2 FQGNSA. CDR3 size: 17 residues. The CDR3 sequence is CASSRRLAGGNTDTQYF. CDR3 in DNA: TGTGCCAGCAGCAGGAGACTAGCGGGAGGAAACACAGATACGCAGTATTTT.

This sequence joins TRBV11-1 and TRBJ2-1; 9 bases match TRBD2. Germline CDR1 is SGHAT and CDR2 is FQDESV (reference sequence). The CDR3 is made up of 17 amino acids. Trimming cost V 1 base and J 7 bases; bases outside gene matches: 11. As DNA, the CDR3 is TGTGCCAGCAGCTTAGAACTTAGCGGGAGAAAGAATAATGAGCAGTTCTTC. Translation: CASSLELSGRKNNEQFF.

The chain uses TRBV21-1 and TRBJ1-3; TRBD1 is taken as the D call from the table, unchecked against the DNA. TRBV21-1 is given as a pseudogene. The CDR3 totals 13 residues. In DNA form, the CDR3 reads TGTGCCCGGCACGGGACAGCTGGAAACACCATATATTTT. Protein sequence: CARHGTAGNTIYF.

This clone was recorded only once. V gene TRBV10-3 combines with J gene TRBJ2-2; maybe TRBD2 (5 bases). The CDR3 is 15 amino acids. Germline CDR1 ENHRY, CDR2 SYGVKD. V dropped 2 bases and J dropped 6 bases, with 13 bases sitting between them. CDR3 amino acids: CAISEQEVRSGELFF. CDR3 nucleotide sequence: TGTGCCATCAGTGAGCAGGAGGTGAGGTCCGGGGAGCTGTTTTTT.

This clone has more than one count but fewer than ten. J is TRBJ2-2 and V is TRBV5-6; D not certain. Germline CDR1 is SGHDT and CDR2 is YYEEEE. The CDR3 sequence is 13 residues long. The V end lost 1 base, the J end lost 3 bases, and 4 bases lay between the germline ends. CDR3 sequence: CASSLSYTGELFF. Written as DNA, the CDR3 is TGTGCCAGCAGCTTGTCATACACCGGGGAGCTGTTTTTT.

This clone has a handful of counts. This chain joins TRBV19 and TRBJ2-5; TRBD1 agrees at 11 bases. The J call could be wrong; TRBJ2-7 is a better fit for the DNA end. Germline V lookup: CDR1 LNHDA, CDR2 SQIVND (reference sequence). The CDR3 is made up of 15 amino acids. The CDR3 region is CASSMVGTGGYEQYF. Written as DNA, the CDR3 is TGTGCCAGTAGTATGGTCGGGACAGGGGGCTACGAGCAGTACTTC.

This rearrangement joins TRBV28 to TRBJ1-1; 9 bases match TRBD1. The germline CDR1 and CDR2 sequences are MDHEN and SYDVKM. The CDR3 is made up of 13 amino acids. V was pared by 6 bases and J by 8 bases, with 7 bases of the junction left unmatched. In DNA, the CDR3 is TGTGCCAGCAGCCCGACCGGGACAGGGGAAGCTTTCTTT. Amino acid sequence: CASSPTGTGEAFF.

The V and J genes are TRBV29-1 and TRBJ1-4; 8 bases line up with TRBD1. V lost 5 bases to trimming and J lost 0 bases; unmatched junction nucleotides: 5. This CDR3 spans 15 amino acids. Per germline, CDR1 SQVTM and CDR2 ANQGSEA. CDR3 nucleotide sequence: TGCAGCGTTTCCGGGACAGGAACAACTAATGAAAAACTGTTTTTT. It codes for CSVSGTGTTNEKLFF.

V usage is TRBV7-2 and J usage is TRBJ1-3; D gene ambiguous. Germline V gene lookup returns CDR1 SGHTA and CDR2 FQGNSA. V gave up 5 bases and J gave up 9 bases, with 17 bases separating them. There are 14 residues in the CDR3. CDR3 bases: TGTGCCAGCAGCCTAGGGCACCCCGGAGCCACCATATATTTT. Translating it yields CASSLGHPGATIYF.

This sequence joins TRBV6-1 and TRBJ1-2; TRBD1 might be the D (5 bases). The V end lost 2 bases, the J end lost 1 base, and 5 bases lay between the germline ends. Per germline, CDR1 MNHNS and CDR2 SASEGT. This CDR3 spans 13 amino acids. The CDR3 here is CASSERGNYGYTF. CDR3 nucleotide sequence: TGTGCCAGCAGTGAAAGGGGTAACTATGGCTACACCTTC.

This clone came up a few times. This sequence joins TRBV5-1 and TRBJ2-1; a weak D match, TRBD2 (6 bases). Deletions cut 4 bases from V and 9 bases from J, with 23 bases between. There are 16 residues in the CDR3. Germline V gene data show CDR1 as SGHRS and CDR2 as YFSETQ. The CDR3 here is CASSVHTGLLTGEQFF. The CDR3 DNA reads as TGCGCCAGCAGCGTGCACACGGGACTTCTGACCGGTGAGCAGTTCTTC.

The chain couples TRBV18 to TRBJ2-1; D is perhaps TRBD1 (6 bases). V was clipped by 3 bases and J by 9 bases, with 9 bases between them. This CDR3 is built from 12 residues. Germline V gives CDR1 KGHSH, CDR2 LQKENI. CDR3 region: CASSPGRGEQFF. Here the CDR3 DNA reads TGTGCCAGCTCACCGGGCAGGGGTGAGCAGTTCTTC. The variable domain in full, completed from reference TRBV18 and TRBJ2-1, reads NAGVMQNPRHLVRRRGQEARLRCSPMKGHSHVYWYRQLPEEGLKFMVYLQKENIIDESGMPKERFSAEFPKEGPSILRIQQVVRGDSAAYFCASSPGRGEQFFGPGTRLTVL.

This chain connects TRBV4-3 to TRBJ2-1; TRBD2 agrees at 13 bases. CDR1 is LGHNA and CDR2 is YSLEER in the germline V gene. The CDR3 loop spans 18 amino acids. The V and J ends lost 0 bases and 5 bases, in that order; junction bases with no gene match: 7. Written as DNA, the CDR3 is TGCGCCAGCAGCCAAGACCGCACTAGCGGGAGGGGAGACAATGAGCAGTTCTTC. The encoded protein is CASSQDRTSGRGDNEQFF.

This chain connects TRBV6-1 to TRBJ1-2; no reliable D call. Trimming cost V 2 bases and J 2 bases, with 9 bases left between them. The CDR3 consists of 14 residues. The V gene's germline CDR1 is MNHNS and CDR2 SASEGT. The CDR3 coding sequence is TGTGCCAGCAGTGAATTAAACAGAAACTATGGCTACACCTTC. Translated: CASSELNRNYGYTF.

This clone was counted a few times. The V gene is TRBV2, the J gene TRBJ2-2; D gene unclear. This CDR3 is built from 11 residues. The ends were cut back, 6 bases at V and 5 bases at J, with 4 bases in the middle. Per the germline V gene, CDR1 is SNHLY and CDR2 is FYNNEI. CDR3 protein: CASRETGELFF. The CDR3, as DNA: TGTGCCAGCAGGGAGACCGGGGAGCTGTTTTTT. Full variable domain (outside the CDR3, taken from reference TRBV2 and TRBJ2-2): EPEVTQTPSHQVTQMGQEVILRCVPISNHLYFYWYRQILGQKVEFLVSFYNNEISEKSEIFDDQFSVERPDGSNFTLKIRSTKLEDSAMYFCASRETGELFFGEGSRLTVL.

This chain's CDR3 is CASSSVGGLYGYTF. Written as DNA, the CDR3 is TGTGCCAGCAGCTCCGTGGGGGGTCTTTATGGCTACACCTTC. The chain couples TRBV5-4 to TRBJ1-2; TRBD1 might be the D (5 bases). The CDR3 length is 14 residues. The germline gives CDR1 SGHNT, CDR2 YYREEE (reference sequence). Trimming removed 3 bases at V and 5 bases at J, with 14 bases between.

This chain joins TRBV7-2 and TRBJ1-2, with 7 positions matching TRBD1. Per the germline V gene, CDR1 is SGHTA and CDR2 is FQGNSA. The V and J ends lost 0 bases and 8 bases, in that order; junction bases with no gene match: 6. The CDR3 has 14 amino acids. The CDR3 DNA reads as TGTGCCAGCAGCTTAGCCGGACAGGTCTACGGCTACACCTTC. This gives the protein CASSLAGQVYGYTF.

This clone showed up just a few times. The genes are TRBV5-8 and TRBJ1-1, with 11 bases that match TRBD1. V gave up 4 bases and J gave up 4 bases; unmatched junction bases: 3. The germline V gene encodes CDR1 SGHTS and CDR2 YDEGEE. The CDR3 loop spans 14 amino acids. The chain's CDR3 is CASSRGTGGTEAFF. CDR3 nucleotides: TGTGCCAGCAGCCGGGGGACAGGGGGCACTGAAGCTTTCTTT.

This chain links TRBV15 with TRBJ1-4; 8 bases are shared with TRBD1. Germline values: CDR1 LNHNV, CDR2 YYDKDF (reference sequence). Trimming took 5 bases from V and 4 from J; bases not matched to a gene: 6. This CDR3 has 15 amino acids. The CDR3 DNA reads TGTGCCACCAGCCGATTGACAGGGGATAATGAAAAACTGTTTTTT. This encodes CATSRLTGDNEKLFF.

This clone has a single count. V is TRBV6-6 and J is TRBJ1-5; no definite D call. The CDR3 contains 14 residues. Germline V gene sequence: CDR1 MNHNY, CDR2 SVGAGI (reference sequence). The V end was cut by 9 bases, the J end by 3 bases, with 15 bases between. The CDR3 reads CASLPEDPNQPQHF. The CDR3 nucleotides are TGTGCCAGTTTACCAGAAGATCCCAATCAGCCCCAGCATTTT.

The chain carries TRBV18 and TRBJ2-3; 9 bases are shared with TRBD1. Germline CDR1 is KGHSH and CDR2 is LQKENI. CDR3 length: 19 residues. Trimming took 0 bases from V and 0 from J; bases not matched to a gene: 10. Here the CDR3 reads CASSPPGGQGFGSTDTQYF. Here the CDR3 DNA reads TGTGCCAGCTCACCACCGGGGGGACAGGGTTTCGGAAGCACAGATACGCAGTATTTT. The full variable domain, rest sourced from reference TRBV18 and TRBJ2-3, is NAGVMQNPRHLVRRRGQEARLRCSPMKGHSHVYWYRQLPEEGLKFMVYLQKENIIDESGMPKERFSAEFPKEGPSILRIQQVVRGDSAAYFCASSPPGGQGFGSTDTQYFGPGTRLTVL.

The genes are TRBV7-3 and TRBJ2-3; maybe TRBD2 (6 bases). V was shortened by 7 bases and J by 3 bases, with 20 bases between the two germline ends. This CDR3 has 16 amino acids. Germline V gives CDR1 SGHTA, CDR2 FQGTGA. The CDR3 is CASTLLGGEGTDTQYF. The CDR3, as DNA: TGTGCCAGCACTCTACTGGGAGGAGAAGGTACAGATACGCAGTATTTT.

The J gene is TRBJ2-7, the V gene TRBV4-1; TRBD2 is a possible D gene (5 bases). Germline-derived CDR1 and CDR2 are MGHRA and YSYEKL. This CDR3 has 14 amino acids. V lost 1 base, J lost 9 bases, and 16 bases lay in between. CDR3 nucleotides: TGCGCCAGCAGCCAAGCCGAGGGCCACCGTTGGCAGTACGTC. It encodes CASSQAEGHRWQYV.

The chain carries TRBV6-6 and TRBJ1-2; D may be TRBD1 (5 bases). The CDR3 has 14 residues. Per germline, CDR1 MNHNY and CDR2 SVGAGI (reference sequence). V was pared by 7 bases and J by 8 bases, with 20 bases between. CDR3 DNA: TGTGCCAGCAAAGTCGCAGGGAATATGGGAGGCTACACCTTC. Protein: CASKVAGNMGGYTF.

V gene TRBV7-3 combines with J gene TRBJ2-1; 9 positions match TRBD1. This CDR3 spans 19 amino acids. J was trimmed by 1 base and V by 5 bases; bases with no gene match: 15. The V gene's germline CDR1 is SGHTA and CDR2 FQGTGA. In nucleotides, the CDR3 is TGTGCCAGCAGCCAACGGAGGCGGGACAGGGATCTTTCCTACAATGAGCAGTTCTTC. This sequence encodes CASSQRRRDRDLSYNEQFF. The variable domain in full, with the rest retrieved from reference TRBV7-3 and TRBJ2-1, is GAGVSQTPSNKVTEKGKYVELRCDPISGHTALYWYRQSLGQGPEFLIYFQGTGAADDSGLPNDRFFAVRPEGSVSTLKIQRTERGDSAVYLCASSQRRRDRDLSYNEQFFGPGTRLTVL.

This rearrangement joins TRBV30 to TRBJ1-2; D not resolved. This CDR3 spans 15 amino acids. With 1 base removed from V and 1 base from J, the gap between germline ends came to 13 bases. Germline V gives CDR1 GTSNPN, CDR2 SVGIG (reference sequence). The CDR3 DNA is TGTGCCTGGAGTGAGAGACATTCCCTTAACTATGGCTACACCTTC. This encodes CAWSERHSLNYGYTF.

CDR3 in DNA: TGTGCCAGCAGCTTTCTAGCGGGAGTTTCAAATGAGCAGTTCTTC. Its protein product is CASSFLAGVSNEQFF. The V gene is TRBV7-3, the J gene TRBJ2-1; 10 positions match TRBD2. The CDR3 is 15 amino acids. The V and J ends lost 3 bases and 7 bases, in that order; junction bases with no gene match: 6. Per the germline V gene, CDR1 is SGHTA and CDR2 is FQGTGA.

The chain combines TRBV5-4 with TRBJ2-3; 16 positions match TRBD2. V shed 0 bases, J shed 8 bases, and the junction held 6 bases outside the gene matches. CDR3 length: 17 residues. Looked up from germline, CDR1 is SGHNT and CDR2 is YYREEE (reference sequence). The CDR3 DNA is TGTGCCAGCAGCTTGGTCGGGACTAGCGGGAGGGGGGGTACGCAGTATTTT. Protein: CASSLVGTSGRGGTQYF.

The rearrangement joins TRBV6-1 to TRBJ2-7, with 9 bases lining up with TRBD2. J was trimmed by 2 bases and V by 6 bases; bases with no gene match: 5. The CDR3 length is 14 residues. Germline values: CDR1 MNHNS, CDR2 SASEGT. DNA for the CDR3: TGTGCCAGCAGCCCGGCGGGGGGGGCCTACGAGCAGTACTTC. Residues: CASSPAGGAYEQYF.

The DNA of the CDR3 is TGTGCCAGCAAGTGGCGGGATCGGGCCGGGGAGCTGTTTTTT. Protein product: CASKWRDRAGELFF. The genes are TRBV11-3 and TRBJ2-2, with D perhaps matching TRBD2 (6 bases). CDR3 length: 14 residues. Germline V CDR1 and CDR2: SGHNT, YENEEA. V was shortened by 7 bases and J by 6 bases, with 15 bases between the two germline ends.

This clone was observed a few times. V usage is TRBV30 and J usage is TRBJ1-4; 11 bases agree with TRBD1. CDR3 length equals 13 residues. V lost 3 bases, J lost 8 bases, and 2 bases stayed unmatched. Germline V gene sequence: CDR1 GTSNPN, CDR2 SVGIG (reference sequence). This chain's CDR3 is CAWRDRGREKLFF. CDR3 sequence (DNA): TGTGCCTGGAGGGACAGGGGGCGCGAAAAACTGTTTTTT.